This record concerns one T cell receptor (beta chain) sequence. These data originate in a study of technical replicates of blood from a handful of donors. The CDR3 consists of 13 residues. Trimming pared 3 bases from V and 7 bases from J, leaving 13 bases between. In germline, CDR1 is SEHNR, CDR2 FQNEAQ (reference sequence). Assay used: immunoSEQ multiplex PCR; TCRdb lists only in-frame clones, some missing. Of 75,000 to 90,000 clones listed, approximately 96% are singletons. The sequenced sample was T cells isolated from PBMCs. This chain links TRBV7-9 with TRBJ2-7, with a tentative D call TRBD1 (5 bases). This receptor was identified in a human donor in good health. The CDR3 reads CASSLGLGGEQYF. The CDR3 DNA sequence: TGTGCCAGCAGCTTGGGGCTGGGCGGTGAGCAGTACTTC.